This passage covers 27 T cell receptor beta chains from one sample sequenced in a study of regulatory T cells in long-lasting Graves disease. Time point reported: persistent/refractory GD, antithyroid drugs over 5 years with positive TRAb. From RNA extracted from PBMCs, the TCR library was made. With iRepertoire HTBI primers and Arm-PCR of CDR3 regions, TCR beta libraries were built. One entry per CDR3 protein results from TCRdb running MiXCR on the multiplex PCR reads. The data hold roughly 500,000 distinct CDR3 sequences, with 20% observed a single time. Here the sequenced sample was peripheral blood mononuclear cells (PBMCs), taken when the disease was refractory, from a patient treated with antithyroid drugs. These receptors were taken from a female donor with Graves disease.

This clonotype was counted ten times or more. The V gene is TRBV25-1, the J gene TRBJ1-2; D may be TRBD1 (6 bases). The CDR3 is made up of 15 amino acids. Trimming removed 4 bases from V and 8 bases from J, with 20 bases in between. The germline CDR1 and CDR2 sequences are MGHDK and SYGVNS. The CDR3 bases are TGTGCCAGCAGTGGCCTACCGGGACAATCGATCGGCTACACCTTC. The encoded protein is CASSGLPGQSIGYTF.

This CDR3 reads CASSLLAGLSGNTIYF. CDR3 coding DNA: TGTGCCAGCAGTTTACTGGCAGGCCTCTCTGGAAACACCATATATTTT. The chain employs TRBV27 and TRBJ1-3; D unclear. Germline V CDR1 and CDR2: MNHEY, SMNVEV (reference sequence). With 2 bases removed from V and 0 bases from J, the gap between germline ends came to 11 bases. This CDR3 is built from 16 residues.

The V gene is TRBV2, the J gene TRBJ2-3; 7 bases agree with TRBD1. The germline V gene encodes CDR1 SNHLY and CDR2 FYNNEI. The CDR3 loop spans 20 amino acids. With V trimmed by 5 bases and J by 0 bases, 20 bases remained unmatched. The CDR3 nucleotides read TGTGCCAGCAGTATTGTCCGGGACAGTTCCTTTTCTTCTAGCACAGATACGCAGTATTTT. Translated: CASSIVRDSSFSSSTDTQYF.

The chain has TRBV4-1 and TRBJ2-7, with a possible D match to TRBD1 (6 bases). Germline V CDR1 and CDR2: MGHRA, YSYEKL. Trimming left V 3 bases short and J 3 bases short, with 12 bases between. The CDR3 has 14 amino acids. CDR3 residues: CASSQVQGSYEQYF. The DNA of the CDR3 is TGCGCCAGCAGCCAGGTACAGGGTAGCTACGAGCAGTACTTC.

On this clonotype: Since a much larger clone is just one base distant, this may be a read error. The V gene is TRBV7-2, the J gene TRBJ2-2; no clear D. Germline V lookup: CDR1 SGHTA, CDR2 FQGNSA. This CDR3 contains 14 residues. CDR3 protein: CASSLGTNTWELFF. The DNA for the CDR3 is TGTGCCAGCAGCTTAGGCACGAACACCTGGGAGCTGTTTTTT.

Note on this clonotype: This sequence may be a read error, since a much larger clone differs from it by one base. The chain couples TRBV7-8 to TRBJ2-7; 12 bases agree with TRBD1. Germline-derived CDR1 and CDR2 are SGHVS and FQNEAQ. The CDR3 totals 17 residues. Here the CDR3 reads CAISPPWGQGATNEQYF. The CDR3 DNA is TGTGCCATCAGCCCCCCGTGGGGACAGGGGGCCACCAACGAGCAGTACTTC.

The rearrangement joins TRBV4-1 to TRBJ1-3; D is undetermined. This CDR3 has 14 amino acids. Trimming removed 3 bases at V and 7 bases at J, with 13 bases between. Germline V gene data show CDR1 as MGHRA and CDR2 as YSYEKL. The CDR3 is CASSQMGKANTIYF. The CDR3 coding sequence is TGCGCCAGCAGCCAGATGGGAAAGGCCAACACCATATATTTT.

Turning to this clonotype: This may be a read error, as it is one base from a much larger clone. The chain has TRBV20-1 and TRBJ2-7, with 10 bases matching TRBD2. In germline, CDR1 is DFQATT, CDR2 SNEGSKA (reference sequence). There are 14 residues in the CDR3. The CDR3 DNA reads TGCAGTGCTAGATCGGGGACTAGCGTTTACGAGCAGCACTTC. This translates into CSARSGTSVYEQHF.

The V call is TRBV7-3, the J call TRBJ1-2; 9 bases agree with TRBD1. The V segment lost 4 bases and the J segment 13 bases; nucleotides outside the gene matches: 19. The germline CDR1 and CDR2 sequences are SGHTA and FQGTGA. The CDR3 runs to 16 residues. CDR3 bases: TGTGCCAGCAGCTCCGCGGGACAGGGAAACCTCGTAGCCTGCACCTTC. Amino acids: CASSSAGQGNLVACTF.

This clonotype was counted ten times or more. This chain connects TRBV19 to TRBJ1-1, with TRBD1 as a possible D gene (6 bases). CDR3 length: 14 residues. The germline V gene has CDR1 LNHDA and CDR2 SQIVND (reference sequence). Trimming removed 0 bases at V and 6 bases at J, with 11 bases between. CDR3 in amino acids: CASSIEGSGAEAFF. The CDR3, as DNA: TGTGCCAGTAGTATAGAAGGGTCAGGGGCTGAAGCTTTCTTT.

This clonotype turned up a few times. This chain uses TRBV3-1 with TRBJ2-2, with a possible D match to TRBD2 (5 bases). Trimming took 6 bases from V and 6 from J, leaving 17 bases between them. Germline V gene sequence: CDR1 LGHDT, CDR2 YNNKEL (reference sequence). This CDR3 is built from 15 residues. As DNA, the CDR3 is TGTGCCAGCAGAGAGACTGTCGGGCGGGCCGGGGAGCTGTTTTTT. Translation: CASRETVGRAGELFF.

The V and J genes are TRBV5-6 and TRBJ1-2; 7 bases are shared with TRBD1. CDR1 and CDR2 (germline): SGHDT, YYEEEE. The CDR3 totals 14 residues. Trimming at V came to 1 base and at J to 5 bases, leaving 5 bases not matched to a gene. The DNA for the CDR3 is TGTGCCAGCAGCTTGCCAGGGGGGGGATATGGCTACACCTTC. It codes for CASSLPGGGYGYTF.

This clonotype was counted at least ten times. The chain uses TRBV4-1 and TRBJ2-7, with D tentatively TRBD1 (5 bases). CDR1 and CDR2 from the germline V gene are MGHRA and YSYEKL. Trimming took off 0 bases at V and 6 bases at J, with 6 bases between the two ends. The CDR3 totals 12 residues. CDR3 sequence: CASSQEGAEQYF. CDR3 sequence (DNA): TGCGCCAGCAGCCAAGAAGGGGCCGAGCAGTACTTC.

The chain employs TRBV27 and TRBJ2-6; possibly TRBD2 for D (5 bases). CDR3 length: 15 residues. CDR1 MNHEY and CDR2 SMNVEV come from the germline V gene (reference sequence). V lost 5 bases, J lost 0 bases, and 8 bases lay in between. In DNA form, the CDR3 reads TGTGCCAGCAGTACTAGGGACTCTGGGGCCAACGTCCTGACTTTC. Its protein is CASSTRDSGANVLTF.

Here the CDR3 reads CASSIVPNGAYEQYF. The CDR3 region has the DNA TGTGCCAGTAGTATAGTCCCTAATGGGGCCTACGAGCAGTACTTC. V is TRBV19 and J is TRBJ2-7; D is undetermined. Trimming stripped 1 base from V and 2 bases from J, with 12 bases between. The length of the CDR3 is 15 residues. From germline, CDR1 is LNHDA and CDR2 SQIVND (reference sequence).

Many counts were recorded for this clonotype. The chain uses TRBV10-3 and TRBJ2-7; the D gene is possibly TRBD1 (6 bases). Germline V gene data show CDR1 as ENHRY and CDR2 as SYGVKD. V was clipped by 6 bases and J by 4 bases, with 10 bases between them. CDR3 length: 12 residues. CDR3 region: CAIRAGVYEQYF. The DNA for the CDR3 is TGTGCCATCAGGGCAGGGGTGTACGAGCAGTACTTC.

This clonotype has only a few counts. V and J are TRBV14 and TRBJ2-7; D gene ambiguous. The V gene lost 0 bases and the J gene lost 6 bases, with 9 bases spanning the gap. Germline V gene sequence: CDR1 SGHDN, CDR2 FVKESK. The CDR3 has 13 amino acids. The DNA for the CDR3 is TGTGCCAGCAGCCAAGAGTCCGCAGCCGAGCAGTACTTC. Protein product: CASSQESAAEQYF. Full variable domain (remainder filled in from reference TRBV14 and TRBJ2-7): EAGVTQFPSHSVIEKGQTVTLRCDPISGHDNLYWYRRVMGKEIKFLLHFVKESKQDESGMPNNRFLAERTGGTYSTLKVQPAELEDSGVYFCASSQESAAEQYFGPGTRLTVT.

This clonotype appeared many times. The chain couples TRBV6-1 to TRBJ1-5, with 12 positions matching TRBD1. The CDR3 totals 16 residues. V lost 7 bases, J lost 5 bases, and 9 bases stayed unmatched. CDR1 MNHNS and CDR2 SASEGT come from the germline V gene. The CDR3 protein is CASKSRDRGLYQPQHF. Here the CDR3 DNA reads TGTGCCAGCAAAAGTCGGGACAGGGGGCTTTATCAGCCCCAGCATTTT.

This clonotype was counted a single time. The rearrangement joins TRBV2 to TRBJ1-5; 11 bases agree with TRBD1. Germline V gives CDR1 SNHLY, CDR2 FYNNEI. Trimming took 6 bases from V and 5 from J; bases not matched to a gene: 6. The CDR3 contains 15 residues. In DNA, the CDR3 is TGTGCCAGCAGCCGGGACAGGGGGATCTATCAGCCCCAGCATTTT. This codes for CASSRDRGIYQPQHF.

The V call is TRBV10-3, the J call TRBJ1-1; D remains unclear. The CDR3 is made up of 14 amino acids. The ends were cut back, 0 bases at V and 7 bases at J, with 12 bases in the middle. Germline V gene data show CDR1 as ENHRY and CDR2 as SYGVKD. CDR3 sequence: CAISESRGGREAFF. The CDR3 DNA reads as TGTGCCATCAGTGAGTCGAGAGGAGGACGTGAAGCTTTCTTT.

This clonotype was seen a few times. The chain employs TRBV7-9 and TRBJ2-4; no clear D gene. The CDR3 runs 16 residues. From germline, CDR1 is SEHNR and CDR2 FQNEAQ (reference sequence). V shed 0 bases and J shed 0 bases, with 9 bases lying between them. Here the CDR3 reads CASSLATELAKNIQYF. CDR3 sequence (DNA): TGTGCCAGCAGCTTAGCTACGGAGTTAGCCAAAAACATTCAGTACTTC.

The chain couples TRBV30 to TRBJ2-7; the D gene is possibly TRBD2 (10 bases). Germline V CDR1 and CDR2: GTSNPN, SVGIG (reference sequence). There are 16 residues in the CDR3. V shed 8 bases and J shed 4 bases, with 27 bases lying between them. CDR3 region: CAGRTGVLAGEYEQYF. Here the CDR3 DNA reads TGTGCCGGGCGGACAGGGGTGCTAGCGGGGGAATACGAGCAGTACTTC.

In DNA, the CDR3 is TGTGCCAGCAGTATAGCGGGAGTTTCGAGCGAGCAGTACTTC. The encoded protein is CASSIAGVSSEQYF. The rearrangement uses TRBV6-2 or TRBV6-3 and TRBJ2-7; TRBD2 matches at 9 bases. V trimming: 5 bases; J trimming: 6 bases; junction bases outside the gene matches: 8. Germline CDR1 and CDR2: MNHEY and SVGEGT. There are 14 residues in the CDR3.

This clonotype appeared a few times. The gene calls are TRBV29-1 and TRBJ2-2; 10 bases line up with TRBD1. Germline assignment: CDR1 SQVTM and CDR2 ANQGSEA. With V trimmed by 8 bases and J by 3 bases, 12 bases remained unmatched. The CDR3 is 16 amino acids. The CDR3 bases are TGCAGCTCAAGAGACAGGGGGCGCGATGACACCGGGGAGCTGTTTTTT. Translating gives CSSRDRGRDDTGELFF.

This clonotype was observed many times. The chain couples TRBV18 to TRBJ1-1, with a possible D match to TRBD1 (5 bases). Trimming stripped 3 bases from V and 1 base from J, with 12 bases between. This CDR3 spans 15 amino acids. Germline CDR1 and CDR2: KGHSH and LQKENI. DNA for the CDR3: TGTGCCAGCTCACCGGGACTTTCTGGGAACACTGAAGCTTTCTTT. This codes for CASSPGLSGNTEAFF.

This clonotype was counted between two and nine times. This chain connects TRBV7-3 to TRBJ2-5; 7 bases agree with TRBD1. V shed 5 bases and J 0 bases; nucleotides not matched to a gene: 6. The CDR3 has 15 residues. Germline V gives CDR1 SGHTA, CDR2 FQGTGA. The CDR3 region has the DNA TGTGCCAGCAGCCCCGGGACAGCCTACCAAGAGACCCAGTACTTC. Translation: CASSPGTAYQETQYF.

This chain uses TRBV19 with TRBJ2-7; maybe TRBD2 (5 bases). This CDR3 region has 12 residues. The germline V gene has CDR1 LNHDA and CDR2 SQIVND (reference sequence). The V and J ends lost 6 bases and 6 bases respectively, with 12 bases between them. DNA of the CDR3: TGTGCCAGTAGAGCTCAAGGAGGCGAGCAGTACTTC. This gives the protein CASRAQGGEQYF. Complete variable domain (other parts from reference TRBV19 and TRBJ2-7): DGGITQSPKYLFRKEGQNVTLSCEQNLNHDAMYWYRQDPGQGLRLIYYSQIVNDFQKGDIAEGYSVSREKKESFPLTVTSAQKNPTAFYLCASRAQGGEQYFGPGTRLTVT.